This T cell receptor beta chain was recorded in a study of tumour-infiltrating T cells in Burkitt lymphoma. Study-wide background: This cohort included all epidemiological subtypes of Burkitt lymphoma. Overall and progression-free survival were predicted by productive clonality. Points from the study as a whole: Public clonotypes, several, appeared across numerous Burkitt lymphoma patients.

Using immunoSEQ multiplex PCR, the repertoire was profiled, and TCRdb retains in-frame clones only, with some absent. The sample shows about 260 clones, more than 15% of them seen only once. V dropped 8 bases and J dropped 5 bases, with 19 bases sitting between them. Germline values: CDR1 SGHDT, CDR2 YYEEEE. The CDR3 is made up of 14 amino acids. Regarding this clone: What it recognizes is unknown. Other DNA sequences in the sample encode the same CDR3.

The genes are TRBV5-6 and TRBJ1-2, with a possible D match to TRBD1 (6 bases). The origin of this receptor is a human donor with relapsed Burkitt lymphoma. The sample comprised tumor tissue from a relapse. The CDR3 bases are TGTGCCAGTAGCACTGGACAGTCTTGGTATGGCTACACCTTC. The encoded protein is CASSTGQSWYGYTF.